Below, 13 T cell receptor beta chains from the same sample are listed, as sequenced in a study of tumor-infiltrating lymphocytes in primary liver carcinoma. The tissue used was unsorted bulk material of about 19-33 mg. RNA and DNA were co-extracted from it with the AllPrep DNA/RNA mini kit. Starting material of around 460 ng total RNA yielded TCR beta cDNA via a constant-region primer. The TCR beta library was amplified through three nested multiplex PCR rounds in a modified ARM-PCR procedure. The first two PCR rounds, nine to ten cycles each, used TRBV1-TRBV30 forward primers and a C-beta reverse primer. Via MiXCR, TCRdb re-called the multiplex PCR reads, giving one row per CDR3 protein. The profile shows roughly 120,000 distinct CDR3 sequences, 50% to 70% of them singletons. Material: liver tumor tissue from sampling region 1. The subset was: tumor region T1, superior pole. The source is a woman aged 60-75 years with primary liver carcinoma and hepatitis B virus infection.

Of note for this clonotype: A read error may produce the germline difference seen at one junction end. This chain links TRBV4-1 with TRBJ2-7, with D unclear. Germline CDR1 MGHRA, CDR2 YSYEKL. This CDR3 has 16 amino acids. The CDR3 region has the DNA TGCGCCAGCAACCGAGACGCGTACGGTGATACCTACGTGCAGTACTTC. As protein: CASNRDAYGDTYVQYF.

Comment on this clonotype: A much larger clone lies a single base off, so this may be a read error. The J gene is TRBJ1-1, the V gene TRBV10-2, with 7 nucleotides matching TRBD1. Germline values: CDR1 WSHSY, CDR2 SAAADI. The CDR3 spans 13 residues. In nucleotides, the CDR3 is TGCGCCAGCTGCAGGGGGTTAGGCACTGGAGCTTTCTTT. Protein: CASCRGLGTGAFF.

As concerns this clonotype: Lacking the conserved final phenylalanine or tryptophan, this CDR3 likely reflects a read error. The CDR3 loop reads CASSPGLAGVHTQYY. The CDR3 DNA reads TGTGCCAGCAGCCCAGGACTAGCGGGAGTGCATACGCAGTATTAT. The chain couples TRBV11-3 to TRBJ2-3; 13 bases are shared with TRBD2. Germline V lookup: CDR1 SGHNT, CDR2 YENEEA. V dropped 5 bases and J dropped 7; count of bases not matched to a gene: 6. The CDR3 covers 15 residues.

As for this clonotype: With a much larger clone just one base away, this may be a read error. V is TRBV12-3 or TRBV12-4 and J is TRBJ2-3; 8 nucleotides align to TRBD1. The V and J ends lost 6 bases and 4 bases, in that order; junction bases with no gene match: 12. CDR3 length: 16 amino acids. CDR3 sequence: CASSLLMTGAPDTQYF. CDR3 DNA: TGTGCCAGCAGCCTACTGATGACAGGGGCCCCAGATACGCAGTATTTT.

On this clonotype itself: One end of the junction is discordant with germline, which a read error may explain. V is TRBV4-2 and J is TRBJ2-3; 7 nucleotides align to TRBD2. The CDR3 contains 18 residues. Germline values: CDR1 LGHNA, CDR2 YNFKEQ. CDR3 nucleotide sequence: TGTGACAGCAGCCAATTAGGGCTAGCGGCAGCCAGCGCAGATACGCAGTATTTT. The encoded protein is CDSSQLGLAAASADTQYF.

The chain couples TRBV24-1 to TRBJ2-1; possibly TRBD2 for D (6 bases). CDR1 and CDR2 (germline): KGHDR, SFDVKD. Trimming pared 3 bases from V and 8 bases from J, leaving 13 bases between. The CDR3 is 14 amino acids. For the CDR3, the DNA is TGTGCCACCAGTGATCCGACTAGGAGCTATGAGCAGTTCTTC. As protein: CATSDPTRSYEQFF.

A word on this clonotype: A much larger clone sits a single nucleotide away, making a read error possible. The rearrangement joins TRBV6-5 to TRBJ2-7; D remains unclear. The CDR3 sequence is 14 residues long. The V gene's germline CDR1 is MNHEY and CDR2 SVGAGI. CDR3 bases: TGTGCCAGCAGTTACTCAGTCCACTCCTACGAGCAGTGCTTC. Protein sequence: CASSYSVHSYEQCF.

This clonotype came up many times. This chain joins TRBV6-5 and TRBJ2-1, with D maybe TRBD2 (6 bases). The V and J ends lost 0 bases and 4 bases respectively, with 13 bases between them. CDR3 length: 16 residues. Germline CDR1 reads MNHEY; CDR2 reads SVGAGI. CDR3 loop: CASSYSGGNRYNEQFF. In DNA form, the CDR3 reads TGTGCCAGCAGTTACTCAGGCGGGAACAGGTACAATGAGCAGTTCTTC.

This clonotype was seen only a few times. V gene TRBV10-3 combines with J gene TRBJ2-7; either TRBD1 or TRBD2 may fit D (5 bases each). The CDR3 length is 12 residues. CDR1 and CDR2 (germline): ENHRY, SYGVKD. Trimming left V 4 bases short and J 3 bases short, with 7 bases between. In nucleotides, the CDR3 is TGTGCCATCAGTGCTGGGGGCTACGAGCAGTACTTC. It specifies CAISAGGYEQYF.

A remark on this clonotype: The conserved closing phenylalanine or tryptophan is absent in this CDR3, likely reflecting a read error. The chain couples TRBV5-4 to TRBJ2-3; perhaps TRBD2 as D (6 bases). Germline CDR1 is SGHNT and CDR2 is YYREEE (reference sequence). CDR3 size: 13 residues. The CDR3 is CVSSLASADTQYL. DNA for the CDR3: TGTGTCAGCAGCCTCGCTAGCGCAGATACGCAGTATTTG.

This clonotype was detected once. This sequence joins TRBV10-3 and TRBJ2-2, with D perhaps matching TRBD1 or TRBD2 (6 bases each). The CDR3 contains 15 residues. V was clipped by 4 bases and J by 8 bases, with 17 bases between them. The germline V gene encodes CDR1 ENHRY and CDR2 SYGVKD. The CDR3 reads CAISGSGDAGGELFF. CDR3 DNA: TGTGCCATCAGTGGTTCAGGGGACGCGGGGGGGGAGCTGTTTTTT.

About this clonotype itself: Given a much more abundant clone one base away, this may be a read error. The chain combines TRBV5-1 with TRBJ2-5, with TRBD2 matching over 7 bases. V lost 2 bases, J lost 7 bases, and 17 bases stayed unmatched. This CDR3 contains 17 residues. Per germline, CDR1 SGHRS and CDR2 YFSETQ. This chain's CDR3 is CASSLSISGSGGGTQYF. The DNA for the CDR3 is TGCGCCAGCAGCTTATCGATTAGCGGATCGGGGGGAGGGACCCAGTACTTC.

At least ten counts were recorded for this clonotype. The genes are TRBV11-2 and TRBJ2-7; D perhaps matches TRBD1 (6 bases). The length of the CDR3 is 17 residues. The germline V gene encodes CDR1 SGHAT and CDR2 FQNNGV. With 5 bases removed from V and 3 bases from J, the gap between germline ends came to 23 bases. The CDR3 spells CASSHETSTGFGYEQYF. The CDR3 DNA sequence: TGTGCCAGCAGCCATGAGACATCGACAGGTTTCGGCTACGAGCAGTACTTC.